This entry lists 13 T cell receptor beta chains sequenced from one sample in a study of blood T cells in healthy people across ages. Next came a second PCR, run for about 7 to 11 cycles, which used a sample-barcoded 5' primer along with a J-beta primer mix. A single record per CDR3 protein comes from TCRdb applying MiXCR to the 5' RACE reads. The data show 720,000 or so distinct CDR3 sequences, with 40% to 45% seen just once and 25% to 35% held by the top ten. Sequenced: blood. These receptors originate from a man aged 80 or over in good health.

This rearrangement joins TRBV5-1 to TRBJ1-1, with D possibly TRBD1 on 5 matching bases. The germline gives CDR1 SGHRS, CDR2 YFSETQ. The CDR3 spans 13 residues. V lost 0 bases to trimming and J lost 6 bases, with 9 bases between them. The CDR3, as DNA: TGCGCCAGCAGCTTGGAAGGAGGGGCTGAAGCTTTCTTT. It encodes CASSLEGGAEAFF.

The chain is built from TRBV6-6 and TRBJ2-7; TRBD2 might be the D (6 bases). The CDR3 extends over 15 amino acids. CDR1 and CDR2 from the germline V gene are MNHNY and SVGAGI (reference sequence). V lost 8 bases, J lost 6 bases, and 23 bases lay in between. The CDR3: CASYRGGGGGPEQYF. The CDR3 nucleotides read TGTGCCAGCTATCGAGGTGGGGGAGGAGGGCCCGAGCAGTACTTC.

The J gene is TRBJ2-2, the V gene TRBV6-5; D ambiguous. Germline loops: CDR1 MNHEY, CDR2 SVGAGI. This CDR3 region has 16 residues. V shed 0 bases and J shed 1 base, with 9 bases lying between them. The CDR3 is CASSYSRQMNTGELFF. CDR3 in DNA: TGTGCCAGCAGTTACTCTCGGCAGATGAACACCGGGGAGCTGTTTTTT.

The chain is built from TRBV7-2 and TRBJ2-3, with D uncertain. Germline-derived CDR1 and CDR2 are SGHTA and FQGNSA. This CDR3 region has 16 residues. The V end was cut by 5 bases, the J end by 2 bases, with 17 bases between. The chain's CDR3 is CASSDRRYPNTDTQYF. The CDR3 bases are TGTGCCAGCAGCGACCGCCGCTATCCTAACACAGATACGCAGTATTTT.

CDR3 loop: CASSPWQSTDTQYF. Written as DNA, the CDR3 is TGTGCCAGCAGCCCATGGCAGAGCACAGATACGCAGTATTTT. This rearrangement joins TRBV14 to TRBJ2-3; D is unresolved. CDR1 is SGHDN and CDR2 is FVKESK in the germline V gene. There are 14 residues in the CDR3. V was cut by 4 bases and J by 0 bases, with 8 bases left in between.

V gene TRBV5-1 combines with J gene TRBJ2-2; D call uncertain. V was trimmed by 5 bases and J by 1 base, leaving 9 bases between them. Germline CDR1 is SGHRS and CDR2 is YFSETQ. CDR3 size: 14 residues. The CDR3 here is CASRGKENTGELFF. DNA of the CDR3: TGCGCCAGCAGAGGGAAGGAGAACACCGGGGAGCTGTTTTTT.

The rearrangement uses TRBV6-2 or TRBV6-3 and TRBJ2-5; D remains ambiguous. V was pared by 5 bases and J by 0 bases, with 16 bases between. The germline CDR1 and CDR2 sequences are MNHEY and SVGEGT. The CDR3 has 16 residues. The DNA of the CDR3 is TGTGCCAGCAGTACCATCCAACTTACGCACCAAGAGACCCAGTACTTC. This sequence encodes CASSTIQLTHQETQYF.

The chain employs TRBV20-1 and TRBJ2-1; 7 nucleotides match TRBD2. The ends lost 0 bases at V and 8 bases at J; junction bases unmatched: 13. This CDR3 is built from 16 residues. The germline V gene has CDR1 DFQATT and CDR2 SNEGSKA (reference sequence). The CDR3 loop is CSARDRAGAMYYEQFF. Here the CDR3 DNA reads TGCAGTGCTAGAGATCGTGCGGGAGCCATGTATTATGAGCAGTTCTTC.

The chain links TRBV6-2 or TRBV6-3 to TRBJ2-3; D might be TRBD1 or TRBD2, each matching 5 bases. Per the germline V gene, CDR1 is MNHEY and CDR2 is SVGEGT. This CDR3 is built from 18 residues. V lost 0 bases and J 0 bases, leaving 16 bases between the germline ends. This CDR3 is CASSYSIGASTSTDTQYF. DNA of the CDR3: TGTGCCAGCAGTTACTCTATCGGGGCTTCTACTAGCACAGATACGCAGTATTTT.

The rearrangement joins TRBV7-6 to TRBJ2-4; D gene uncertain. The J call is in doubt because the DNA end fits TRBJ2-7 better. CDR1 and CDR2 from the germline V gene are SGHVS and FNYEAQ. The length of the CDR3 is 12 residues. The CDR3 loop is CASSGPDYEQYF. The DNA for the CDR3 is TGTGCCAGCAGCGGTCCTGATTACGAGCAGTACTTC.

The chain couples TRBV12-3 or TRBV12-4 to TRBJ2-5; 7 bases fit TRBD1. V was clipped by 5 bases and J by 11 bases; unmatched bases: 17. The CDR3 extends over 15 amino acids. CDR3 sequence reads: CASSARQGRGNEQYF. The CDR3 nucleotides read TGTGCCAGCAGTGCCCGACAGGGAAGAGGGAATGAGCAGTACTTC.

The V gene is TRBV5-1, the J gene TRBJ2-3; 7 nucleotides match TRBD2. J gave up 0 bases and V 6 bases, and 4 bases lay outside the gene matches. This CDR3 is 14 amino acids long. The germline V gene has CDR1 SGHRS and CDR2 YFSETQ. The CDR3 reads CASTLADSTDTQYF. The CDR3 DNA follows: TGCGCCAGCACCCTAGCGGATAGCACAGATACGCAGTATTTT.

This clonotype turned up a few times. The rearrangement uses TRBV6-2 or TRBV6-3 and TRBJ2-4, with D perhaps TRBD1 or TRBD2 (6 bases each). This CDR3 has 14 amino acids. Trimming removed 4 bases from V and 7 bases from J, with 14 bases in between. The germline gives CDR1 MNHEY, CDR2 SVGEGT. CDR3 sequence: CASSSYTGANIQYF. The CDR3 region has the DNA TGTGCCAGCAGTTCTTATACGGGGGCGAACATTCAGTACTTC.